This TCR beta chain was captured in a study of T cell changes during pregnancy in multiple sclerosis. Produced via immunoSEQ multiplex PCR; TCRdb's table is partial and in-frame only. The data contain 48,000 or so clones, approximately 92% of them singletons. The V gene end was trimmed by 5 bases and the J gene end by 8 bases; junction bases not matched to a gene: 9. This CDR3 has 14 residues. Germline CDR1 reads SGHRS; CDR2 reads YFSETQ. The sequenced sample was CD4+ T cells from peripheral blood mononuclear cells, obtained in the second trimester of pregnancy. The chain uses TRBV5-1 and TRBJ1-2; 10 nucleotides agree with TRBD1. This receptor was taken from a female donor in good health, enrolled as a control in a pregnancy study. The CDR3 is CASSMDRGTRGYTF. CDR3 DNA sequence: TGCGCCAGCAGTATGGACAGGGGGACGAGGGGCTACACCTTC.